This T cell receptor beta chain was observed in a study of blood T cell repertoires in COVID-19. At the level of the study: Spain, Italy and the United States supplied samples that represented acute and convalescent COVID-19. PBMCs, B-cell-depleted T cells, or T cells were the source of the cDNA or gDNA that made up the material.

The CDR3 is 13 amino acids. Germline V gene lookup returns CDR1 SGHNT and CDR2 YYREEE (reference sequence). V was cut by 0 bases and J by 5 bases, with 8 bases left in between. The protocol was immunoSEQ multiplex PCR, while the TCRdb copy is restricted to in-frame clones and leaves out a portion. Of roughly 250,000 clones in the sample, 83% were seen once. The specimen was peripheral blood. The V and J genes are TRBV5-4 and TRBJ2-5; tentative D call: TRBD1 (6 bases). The clonotype originates from a woman between 45 and 60 years old with acute or convalescent COVID-19. The CDR3 region has the DNA TGTGCCAGCAGCTTGGCAGGGGTGGAGACCCAGTACTTC. Protein product: CASSLAGVETQYF.